These 17 T cell receptor beta chains were all obtained from the same sample, sequenced in a study of shared clonotypes between healthy human individuals. Generated by immunoSEQ multiplex PCR, the TCRdb table keeps only in-frame clones and is missing some. The sample yields a few million clones, roughly nine tenths seen once. The sequencing sample was made of naive CD4+ T cells sorted from blood. The subset was: CD45RA+ positively selected. These receptors were obtained from a young man in good health.

V and J are TRBV27 and TRBJ1-2, with no clear D. Germline CDR1 reads MNHEY; CDR2 reads SMNVEV (reference sequence). The CDR3 has 14 amino acids. V lost 0 bases to trimming and J lost 7 bases, with 12 bases between them. The CDR3 bases are TGTGCCAGCAGTTTATCTTGGGATCGGGGTGGCTACACCTTC. Protein sequence: CASSLSWDRGGYTF.

This chain uses TRBV7-6 with TRBJ2-7; perhaps TRBD2 as D (5 bases). The CDR3 contains 14 residues. Germline V gives CDR1 SGHVS, CDR2 FNYEAQ. The V end was cut by 4 bases, the J end by 2 bases, with 12 bases between. The CDR3 reads CASSSRTPPYEQYF. The DNA of the CDR3 is TGTGCCAGCAGCTCCAGGACTCCCCCCTACGAGCAGTACTTC. Full variable domain (remainder filled in from reference TRBV7-6 and TRBJ2-7): GAGVSQSPRYKVTKRGQDVALRCDPISGHVSLYWYRQALGQGPEFLTYFNYEAQQDKSGLPNDRFSAERPEGSISTLTIQRTEQRDSAMYRCASSSRTPPYEQYFGPGTRLTVT.

V is TRBV5-6 and J is TRBJ1-4; D gene unclear. Between the trimmed V and J ends, which lost 4 bases and 0 bases, there was a span of 10 bases. Germline CDR1 and CDR2: SGHDT and YYEEEE. The CDR3 has 15 amino acids. The CDR3 sequence: CASSRRLTTNEKLFF. The CDR3 bases are TGTGCCAGCAGCAGAAGACTGACAACTAATGAAAAACTGTTTTTT.

V usage is TRBV7-9 and J usage is TRBJ1-2; maybe TRBD1 (6 bases). CDR1 and CDR2 from the germline V gene are SEHNR and FQNEAQ (reference sequence). V lost 1 base, J lost 0 bases, and 18 bases lay in between. CDR3 size: 18 residues. In nucleotides, the CDR3 is TGTGCCAGCAGCTTAGGGTCGGGAGAAAGGGGGACTAACTATGGCTACACCTTC. Protein sequence: CASSLGSGERGTNYGYTF.

The chain has TRBV6-5 and TRBJ2-7; 8 bases match TRBD2. Germline lookup yields CDR1 MNHEY and CDR2 SVGAGI. The V segment lost 5 bases and the J segment 7 bases; nucleotides outside the gene matches: 13. The length of the CDR3 is 15 residues. CDR3 sequence (DNA): TGTGCCAGCAGTCCCGGGACTAGTGGGGGGAAGGAGCAGTACTTC. Its translation: CASSPGTSGGKEQYF.

This chain uses TRBV4-3 with TRBJ1-1; perhaps TRBD1 as D (6 bases). CDR3 length: 15 residues. V was clipped by 3 bases and J by 4 bases, with 15 bases between them. Germline values: CDR1 LGHNA, CDR2 YSLEER. The CDR3 bases are TGCGCCAGCAGCCATCTCGACAGGAAGGGCACTGAAGCTTTCTTT. Its translation: CASSHLDRKGTEAFF.

The CDR3 nucleotides are TGCGCCAGCAGCTTGGTGACAGGGGACACAGATACGCAGTATTTT. Its protein product is CASSLVTGDTDTQYF. The V call is TRBV5-1, the J call TRBJ2-3, with 8 bases matching TRBD1. The length of the CDR3 is 15 residues. V dropped 0 bases and J dropped 2; count of bases not matched to a gene: 2. Germline CDR1 reads SGHRS; CDR2 reads YFSETQ.

The chain couples TRBV23-1 to TRBJ2-7, with 10 bases lining up with TRBD1. TRBV23-1 falls under the ORF class, with uncertain function. The CDR3 runs to 10 residues. The V and J ends lost 11 bases and 7 bases, in that order; junction bases with no gene match: 2. The chain's CDR3 is CADRGHEQYF. CDR3 nucleotides: TGCGCCGACAGGGGGCATGAGCAGTACTTC.

The V and J genes are TRBV9 and TRBJ2-3; TRBD2 matches 8 bases. This CDR3 comprises 18 residues. Per the germline V gene, CDR1 is SGDLS and CDR2 is YYNGEE. J lost 6 bases, V lost 0 bases, and 15 bases had no gene match. CDR3 DNA: TGTGCCAGCAGCGTAGGTGTCAGTATGGGCGGGGGGTTGGATACGCAGTATTTT. Its protein is CASSVGVSMGGGLDTQYF.

The V call is TRBV19, the J call TRBJ2-4, with D hard to call. Germline CDR1 is LNHDA and CDR2 is SQIVND (reference sequence). The V end was cut by 0 bases, the J end by 14 bases, with 17 bases between. CDR3 length: 14 residues. The CDR3 loop reads CASSIEIGQAPEYF. The CDR3 DNA sequence: TGTGCCAGTAGTATAGAAATCGGGCAGGCGCCCGAGTACTTC.

The rearrangement uses TRBV6-5 and TRBJ1-1; a weak D match, TRBD1 (6 bases). Germline assignment: CDR1 MNHEY and CDR2 SVGAGI. The CDR3 is 15 amino acids. The ends were cut back, 0 bases at V and 6 bases at J, with 14 bases in the middle. The CDR3 is CASSYSGTIMSEAFF. CDR3 sequence (DNA): TGTGCCAGCAGTTACTCGGGGACAATTATGTCTGAAGCTTTCTTT.

The chain is built from TRBV29-1 and TRBJ1-2, with TRBD1 identical over 7 bases. With 6 bases clipped from V and 1 base from J, the junction kept 5 bases outside the gene matches. The CDR3 extends over 13 amino acids. CDR1 and CDR2 (germline): SQVTM, ANQGSEA. CDR3 coding DNA: TGCAGCGTAGCCGGGACAGATAACTATGGCTACACCTTC. It specifies CSVAGTDNYGYTF. Based on the CDR3 plus reference TRBV29-1 and TRBJ1-2, the full variable domain is SAVISQKPSRDICQRGTSLTIQCQVDSQVTMMFWYRQQPGQSLTLIATANQGSEATYESGFVIDKFPISRPNLTFSTLTVSNMSPEDSSIYLCSVAGTDNYGYTFGSGTRLTVV.

The rearrangement links TRBV28 to TRBJ1-5, with D maybe TRBD1 (5 bases). Trimming removed 4 bases at V and 1 base at J, with 17 bases between. The germline CDR1 and CDR2 sequences are MDHEN and SYDVKM. The CDR3 is 17 residues long. CDR3 sequence (DNA): TGTGCCAGCAGTTCGACAGCTAGGGTCTTAAGCAATCAGCCCCAGCATTTT. Translated, it gives CASSSTARVLSNQPQHF.

This clone has a single count. The sample holds other DNA sequences that translate to the same CDR3. This chain uses TRBV5-6 with TRBJ2-5, with 7 bases that match TRBD1. The trim removed 2 bases at V and 2 bases at J, leaving 3 bases unmatched. Germline assignment: CDR1 SGHDT and CDR2 YYEEEE. This CDR3 region has 14 residues. The CDR3 region is CASSLGGLQETQYF. The CDR3 coding sequence is TGTGCCAGCAGCTTAGGGGGCCTTCAAGAGACCCAGTACTTC. Filled out from reference TRBV5-6 and TRBJ2-5, the complete variable domain reads DAGVTQSPTHLIKTRGQQVTLRCSPKSGHDTVSWYQQALGQGPQFIFQYYEEEERQRGNFPDRFSGHQFPNYSSELNVNALLLGDSALYLCASSLGGLQETQYFGPGTRLLVL.

V gene TRBV7-8 combines with J gene TRBJ2-2; 8 nucleotides match TRBD1. CDR1 SGHVS and CDR2 FQNEAQ come from the germline V gene. V shed 1 base, J shed 1 base, and the junction held 2 bases outside the gene matches. The CDR3 extends over 16 amino acids. This chain's CDR3 is CASSLGGQVNTGELFF. The CDR3 region has the DNA TGTGCCAGCAGCTTAGGGGGACAGGTGAACACCGGGGAGCTGTTTTTT.

CDR3 sequence: CASSPREGGNTIYF. The CDR3 bases are TGCGCCAGCAGCCCCCGGGAGGGCGGAAACACCATATATTTT. This sequence joins TRBV4-1 and TRBJ1-3; no definite D call. Trimming removed 4 bases at V and 4 bases at J, with 11 bases between. The germline CDR1 and CDR2 sequences are MGHRA and YSYEKL. There are 14 residues in the CDR3.

The chain employs TRBV19 and TRBJ2-6; TRBD1 or TRBD2 may be the D gene (6 bases each). The CDR3 extends over 15 amino acids. CDR1 LNHDA and CDR2 SQIVND come from the germline V gene (reference sequence). The germline V and J ends were trimmed by 5 bases and 0 bases, with 8 bases remaining between them. CDR3 residues: CASSPGASGANVLTF. The CDR3 region has the DNA TGTGCCAGTAGTCCGGGGGCCTCTGGGGCCAACGTCCTGACTTTC. Combining the CDR3 with reference TRBV19 and TRBJ2-6 gives the whole variable domain DGGITQSPKYLFRKEGQNVTLSCEQNLNHDAMYWYRQDPGQGLRLIYYSQIVNDFQKGDIAEGYSVSREKKESFPLTVTSAQKNPTAFYLCASSPGASGANVLTFGAGSRLTVL.